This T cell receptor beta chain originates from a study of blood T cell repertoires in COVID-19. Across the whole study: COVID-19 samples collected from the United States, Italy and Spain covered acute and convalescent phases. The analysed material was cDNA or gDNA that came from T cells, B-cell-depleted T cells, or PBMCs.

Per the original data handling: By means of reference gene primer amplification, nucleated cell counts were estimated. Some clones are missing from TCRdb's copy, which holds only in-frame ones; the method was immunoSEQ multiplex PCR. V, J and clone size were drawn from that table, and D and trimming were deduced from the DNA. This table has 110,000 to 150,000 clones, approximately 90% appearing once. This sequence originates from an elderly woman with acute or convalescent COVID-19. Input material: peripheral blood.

The chain's CDR3 is CASSPRTGGAGNTIYF. DNA of the CDR3: TGTGCCAGCTCACCAAGGACCGGGGGGGCCGGAAACACCATATATTTT. The chain has TRBV18 and TRBJ1-3; D perhaps matches TRBD1 (6 bases). V shed 2 bases and J shed 4 bases, with 15 bases lying between them. Germline V gives CDR1 KGHSH, CDR2 LQKENI. The CDR3 runs 16 residues.